The T cell receptor beta chain under discussion was sequenced for a study of T cell changes during pregnancy in multiple sclerosis. Germline V gene data show CDR1 as MNHNS and CDR2 as SASEGT. The CDR3 is 15 residues long. V lost 7 bases and J lost 3, with 13 bases in between. Assay used: immunoSEQ multiplex PCR; TCRdb lists only in-frame clones, some missing. The sample has approximately 68,000 clones, 90% to 95% seen once. The chain recombines TRBV6-1 with TRBJ1-6; D perhaps matches TRBD1 (6 bases). This TCR was recovered from a female donor with multiple sclerosis, enrolled in a pregnancy study. Specimen: peripheral blood, collected in the second trimester of pregnancy. This chain's CDR3 is CASITGGFYNSPLHF. The CDR3 nucleotides are TGTGCCAGCATAACGGGGGGCTTCTATAATTCACCCCTCCACTTT.